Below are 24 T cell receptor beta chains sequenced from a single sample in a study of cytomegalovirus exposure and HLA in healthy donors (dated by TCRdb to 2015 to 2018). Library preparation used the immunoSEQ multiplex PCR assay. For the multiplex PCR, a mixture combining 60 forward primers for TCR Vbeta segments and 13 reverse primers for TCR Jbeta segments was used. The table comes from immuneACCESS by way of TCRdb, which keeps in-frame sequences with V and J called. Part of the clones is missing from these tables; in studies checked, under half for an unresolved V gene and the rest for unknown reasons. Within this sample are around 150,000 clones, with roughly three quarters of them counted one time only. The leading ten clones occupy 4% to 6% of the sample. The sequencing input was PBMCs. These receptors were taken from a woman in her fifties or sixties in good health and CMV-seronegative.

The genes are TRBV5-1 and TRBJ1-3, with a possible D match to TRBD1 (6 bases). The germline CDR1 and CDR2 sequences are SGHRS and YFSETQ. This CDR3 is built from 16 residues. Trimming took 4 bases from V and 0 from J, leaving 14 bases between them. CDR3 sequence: CASSPYGQSSGNTIYF. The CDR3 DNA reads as TGCGCCAGCAGCCCCTACGGACAGAGCTCTGGAAACACCATATATTTT.

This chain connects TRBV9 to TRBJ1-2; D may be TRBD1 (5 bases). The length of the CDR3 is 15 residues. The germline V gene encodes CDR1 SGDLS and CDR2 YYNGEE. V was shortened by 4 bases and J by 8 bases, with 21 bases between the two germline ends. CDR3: CASSPNPSGGYGYTF. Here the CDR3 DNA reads TGTGCCAGCAGCCCGAATCCATCGGGGGGTTACGGCTACACCTTC.

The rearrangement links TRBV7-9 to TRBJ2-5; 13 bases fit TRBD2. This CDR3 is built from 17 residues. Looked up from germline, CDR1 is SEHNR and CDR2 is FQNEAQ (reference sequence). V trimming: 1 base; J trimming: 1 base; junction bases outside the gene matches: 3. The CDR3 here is CASSLGLAGGLQETQYF. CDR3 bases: TGTGCCAGCAGCTTAGGACTAGCGGGGGGTCTCCAAGAGACCCAGTACTTC.

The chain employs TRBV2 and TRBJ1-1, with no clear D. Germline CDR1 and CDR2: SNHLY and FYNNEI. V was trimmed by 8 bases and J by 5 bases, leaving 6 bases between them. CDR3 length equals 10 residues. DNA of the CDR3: TGTGCCAGCCTTCGTACTGAAGCTTTCTTT. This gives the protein CASLRTEAFF.

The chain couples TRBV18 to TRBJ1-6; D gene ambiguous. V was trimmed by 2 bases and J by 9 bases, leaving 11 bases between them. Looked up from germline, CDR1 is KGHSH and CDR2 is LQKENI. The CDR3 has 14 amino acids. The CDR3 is CASSPDVRGSPLHF. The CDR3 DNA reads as TGTGCCAGCTCACCAGATGTGCGGGGTTCACCCCTCCACTTT.

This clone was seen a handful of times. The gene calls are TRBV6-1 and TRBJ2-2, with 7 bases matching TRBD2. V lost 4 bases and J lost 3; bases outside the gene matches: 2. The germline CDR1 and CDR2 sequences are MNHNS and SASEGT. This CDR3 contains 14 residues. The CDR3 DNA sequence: TGTGCCAGCAGTGTTGCGGGGGACACCGGGGAGCTGTTTTTT. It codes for CASSVAGDTGELFF.

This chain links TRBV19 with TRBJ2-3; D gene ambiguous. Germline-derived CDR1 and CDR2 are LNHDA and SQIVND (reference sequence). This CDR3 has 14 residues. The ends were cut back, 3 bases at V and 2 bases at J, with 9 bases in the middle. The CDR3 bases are TGTGCCAGTAGTATGTGGCAGAACACAGATACGCAGTATTTT. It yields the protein CASSMWQNTDTQYF.

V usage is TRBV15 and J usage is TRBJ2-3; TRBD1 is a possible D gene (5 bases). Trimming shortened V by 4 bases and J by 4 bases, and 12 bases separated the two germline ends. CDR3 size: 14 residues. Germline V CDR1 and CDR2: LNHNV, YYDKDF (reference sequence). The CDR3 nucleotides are TGTGCCACCAGCACTCGCCAAGGGGCAGATACGCAGTATTTT. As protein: CATSTRQGADTQYF.

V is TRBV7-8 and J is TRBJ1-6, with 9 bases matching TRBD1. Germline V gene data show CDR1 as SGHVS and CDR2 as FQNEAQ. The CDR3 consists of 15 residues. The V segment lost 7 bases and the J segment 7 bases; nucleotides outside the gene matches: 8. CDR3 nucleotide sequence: TGTGCCAGCAACGTACAGGGGGCTGTAAATTCACCCCTCCACTTT. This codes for CASNVQGAVNSPLHF.

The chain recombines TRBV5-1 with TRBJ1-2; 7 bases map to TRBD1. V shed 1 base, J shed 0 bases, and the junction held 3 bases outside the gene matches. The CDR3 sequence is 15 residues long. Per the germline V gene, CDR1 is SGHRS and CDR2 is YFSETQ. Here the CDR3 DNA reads TGCGCCAGCAGCTTGACAGGGGACCCTAACTATGGCTACACCTTC. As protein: CASSLTGDPNYGYTF.

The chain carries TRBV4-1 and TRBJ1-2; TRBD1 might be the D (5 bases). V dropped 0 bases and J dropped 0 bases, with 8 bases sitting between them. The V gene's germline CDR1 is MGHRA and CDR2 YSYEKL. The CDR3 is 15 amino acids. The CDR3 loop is CASSQEAGSNYGYTF. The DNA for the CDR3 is TGCGCCAGCAGCCAAGAGGCAGGGTCTAACTATGGCTACACCTTC.

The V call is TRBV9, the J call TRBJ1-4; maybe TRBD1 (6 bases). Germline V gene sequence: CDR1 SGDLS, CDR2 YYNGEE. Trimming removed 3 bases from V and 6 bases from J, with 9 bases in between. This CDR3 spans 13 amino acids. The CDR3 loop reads CASSGRTDEKLFF. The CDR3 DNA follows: TGTGCCAGCAGCGGCCGGACAGATGAAAAACTGTTTTTT. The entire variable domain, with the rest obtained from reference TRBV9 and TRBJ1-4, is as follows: DSGVTQTPKHLITATGQRVTLRCSPRSGDLSVYWYQQSLDQGLQFLIQYYNGEERAKGNILERFSAQQFPDLHSELNLSSLELGDSALYFCASSGRTDEKLFFGSGTQLSVL.

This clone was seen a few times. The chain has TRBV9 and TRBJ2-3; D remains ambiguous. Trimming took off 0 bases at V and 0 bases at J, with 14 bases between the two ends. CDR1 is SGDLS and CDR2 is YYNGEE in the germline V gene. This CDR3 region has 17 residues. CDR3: CASSVDANGLSTDTQYF. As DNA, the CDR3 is TGTGCCAGCAGCGTAGATGCGAATGGGCTTAGCACAGATACGCAGTATTTT. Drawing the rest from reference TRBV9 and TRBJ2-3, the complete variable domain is DSGVTQTPKHLITATGQRVTLRCSPRSGDLSVYWYQQSLDQGLQFLIQYYNGEERAKGNILERFSAQQFPDLHSELNLSSLELGDSALYFCASSVDANGLSTDTQYFGPGTRLTVL.

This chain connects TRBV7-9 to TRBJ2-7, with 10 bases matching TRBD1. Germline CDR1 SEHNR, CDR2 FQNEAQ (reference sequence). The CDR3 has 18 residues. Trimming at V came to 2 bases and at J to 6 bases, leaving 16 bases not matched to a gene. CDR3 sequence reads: CASSLLGFGTGDPSEQYF. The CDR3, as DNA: TGTGCCAGCAGCTTATTGGGGTTTGGGACAGGGGATCCGTCCGAGCAGTACTTC. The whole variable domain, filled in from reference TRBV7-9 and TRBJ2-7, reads DTGVSQNPRHKITKRGQNVTFRCDPISEHNRLYWYRQTLGQGPEFLTYFQNEAQLEKSRLLSDRFSAERPKGSFSTLEIQRTEQGDSAMYLCASSLLGFGTGDPSEQYFGPGTRLTVT.

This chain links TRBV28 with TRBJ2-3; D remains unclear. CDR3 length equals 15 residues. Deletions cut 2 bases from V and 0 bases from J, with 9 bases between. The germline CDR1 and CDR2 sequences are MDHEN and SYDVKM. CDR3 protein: CASSLVSSSTDTQYF. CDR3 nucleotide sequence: TGTGCCAGCAGTTTAGTTTCTTCTAGCACAGATACGCAGTATTTT.

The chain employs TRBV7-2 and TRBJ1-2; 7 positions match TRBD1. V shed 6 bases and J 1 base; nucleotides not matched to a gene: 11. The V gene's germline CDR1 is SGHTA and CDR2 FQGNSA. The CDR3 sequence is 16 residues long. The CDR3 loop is CASSLSGTAINYGYTF. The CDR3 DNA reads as TGTGCCAGCAGTTTATCCGGGACAGCGATTAACTATGGCTACACCTTC.

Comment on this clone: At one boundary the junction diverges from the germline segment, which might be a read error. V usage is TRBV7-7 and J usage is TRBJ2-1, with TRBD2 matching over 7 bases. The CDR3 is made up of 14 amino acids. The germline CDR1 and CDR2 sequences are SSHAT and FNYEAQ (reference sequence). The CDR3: CASSIAGANNEQFF. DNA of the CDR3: TGTGCTAGCAGTATAGCGGGTGCTAACAATGAGCAGTTCTTC.

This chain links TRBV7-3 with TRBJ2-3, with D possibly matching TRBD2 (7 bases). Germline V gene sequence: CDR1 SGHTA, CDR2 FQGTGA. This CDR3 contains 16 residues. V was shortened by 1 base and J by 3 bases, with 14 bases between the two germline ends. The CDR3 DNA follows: TGTGCCAGCAGCTTAAACGGAGGGAGGGGGACAGATACGCAGTATTTT. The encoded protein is CASSLNGGRGTDTQYF. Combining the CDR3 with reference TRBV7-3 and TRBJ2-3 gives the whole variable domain GAGVSQTPSNKVTEKGKYVELRCDPISGHTALYWYRQSLGQGPEFLIYFQGTGAADDSGLPNDRFFAVRPEGSVSTLKIQRTERGDSAVYLCASSLNGGRGTDTQYFGPGTRLTVL.

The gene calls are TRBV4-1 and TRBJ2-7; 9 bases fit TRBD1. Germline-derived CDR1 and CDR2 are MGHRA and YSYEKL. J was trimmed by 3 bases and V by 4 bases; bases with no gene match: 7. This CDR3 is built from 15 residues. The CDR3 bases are TGCGCCAGCAGCCGCGGAGTGGGACAGGGCTACGAGCAGTACTTC. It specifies CASSRGVGQGYEQYF.

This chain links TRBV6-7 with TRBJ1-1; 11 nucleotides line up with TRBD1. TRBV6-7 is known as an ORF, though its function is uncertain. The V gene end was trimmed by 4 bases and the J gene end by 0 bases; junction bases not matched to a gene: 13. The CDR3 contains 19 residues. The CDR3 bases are TGTGCCAGCAGTTCCCACCACGGACAGGGGGCGTTGATGAACACTGAAGCTTTCTTT. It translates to CASSSHHGQGALMNTEAFF.

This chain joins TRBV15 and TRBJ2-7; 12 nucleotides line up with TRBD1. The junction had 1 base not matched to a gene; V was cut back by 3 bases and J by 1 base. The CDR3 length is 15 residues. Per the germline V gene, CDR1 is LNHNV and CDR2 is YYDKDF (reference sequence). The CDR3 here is CATSRGQGASYEQYF. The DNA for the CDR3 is TGTGCCACCAGCAGGGGACAGGGGGCATCCTACGAGCAGTACTTC.

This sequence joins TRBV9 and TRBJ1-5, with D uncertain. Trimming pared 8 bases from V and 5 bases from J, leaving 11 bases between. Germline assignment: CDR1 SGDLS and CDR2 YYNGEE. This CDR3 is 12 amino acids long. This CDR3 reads CARQRPDQPQHF. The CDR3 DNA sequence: TGTGCCAGGCAGAGGCCGGATCAGCCCCAGCATTTT.

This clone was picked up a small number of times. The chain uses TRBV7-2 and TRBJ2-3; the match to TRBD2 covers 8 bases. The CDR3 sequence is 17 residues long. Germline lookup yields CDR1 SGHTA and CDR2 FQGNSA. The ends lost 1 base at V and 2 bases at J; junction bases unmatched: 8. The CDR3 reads CASSLGRSGGPTDTQYF. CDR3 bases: TGTGCCAGCAGCTTAGGCCGGAGCGGGGGCCCCACAGATACGCAGTATTTT. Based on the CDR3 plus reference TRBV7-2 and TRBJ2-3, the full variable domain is GAGVSQSPSNKVTEKGKDVELRCDPISGHTALYWYRQSLGQGLEFLIYFQGNSAPDKSGLPSDRFSAERTGGSVSTLTIQRTQQEDSAVYLCASSLGRSGGPTDTQYFGPGTRLTVL.

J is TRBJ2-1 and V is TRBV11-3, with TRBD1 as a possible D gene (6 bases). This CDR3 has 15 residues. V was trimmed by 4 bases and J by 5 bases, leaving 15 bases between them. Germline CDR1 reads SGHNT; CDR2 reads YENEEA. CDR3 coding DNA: TGTGCCAGCAGCTCTCGGGCAGGGGCGGACAATGAGCAGTTCTTC. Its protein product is CASSSRAGADNEQFF.